The 25 T cell receptor beta chains below come from one sample, sequenced in a study of T cell repertoires in cytomegalovirus infection. TCRdb independently ran MiXCR on the reads; one entry per CDR3 protein. The data contain hundreds of thousands of distinct CDR3 sequences, roughly 24% of them seen just once; the ten biggest clones take up 6.5% to 10%. Sample: CD8+ T cells from PBMCs. The receptors derive from a human donor in good health (CMV status not recorded). Some clones in this sample may be carry-over from other donors' samples.

This clonotype was counted between two and nine times. The chain couples TRBV7-9 to TRBJ2-7, with D hard to call. Trimming stripped 1 base from V and 0 bases from J, with 4 bases between. The germline V gene has CDR1 SEHNR and CDR2 FQNEAQ (reference sequence). The CDR3 is 13 residues long. The CDR3 loop is CASSLGFSYEQYV. DNA for the CDR3: TGTGCCAGCAGCTTAGGGTTCTCCTACGAGCAGTACGTC.

As regards this clonotype: A much bigger clone sits one base away, suggesting this may be a read error. This chain uses TRBV7-2 with TRBJ1-2; 10 bases fit TRBD1. In germline, CDR1 is SGHTA, CDR2 FQGNSA. This CDR3 is 17 amino acids long. This CDR3 is CASSPRDRGARNYDYTF. The CDR3 DNA sequence: TGTGCCAGCAGCCCCCGGGACAGGGGCGCCCGGAATTATGACTACACCTTC.

As for this clonotype: Sequence at one end of the junction differs from germline and may be a read error. The chain joins TRBV28 to TRBJ1-1; D is uncertain. The CDR3 is 17 amino acids. CDR1 MDHEN and CDR2 SYDVKM come from the germline V gene. This CDR3 reads CASSLTYAAYQNTEALF. In nucleotides, the CDR3 is TGTGCCAGCAGTTTAACGTACGCCGCTTATCAGAACACTGAAGCTTTGTTT.

This chain connects TRBV19 to TRBJ2-5, with D hard to call. CDR1 is LNHDA and CDR2 is SQIVND in the germline V gene (reference sequence). V gave up 4 bases and J gave up 5 bases, with 14 bases separating them. The CDR3 is made up of 14 amino acids. The CDR3 spells CASSTPYQLETQYF. CDR3 DNA sequence: TGTGCCAGTAGTACCCCTTACCAGCTGGAGACCCAGTACTTC.

This clonotype was observed a handful of times. The chain carries TRBV20-1 and TRBJ2-7; the D is unclear. V lost 6 bases and J 2 bases, leaving 14 bases between the germline ends. Per the germline V gene, CDR1 is DFQATT and CDR2 is SNEGSKA (reference sequence). This CDR3 has 13 residues. The CDR3 sequence: CSAAQTDAYEQYV. CDR3 bases: TGCAGTGCCGCTCAAACTGATGCCTACGAGCAGTACGTC.

About this clonotype itself: Mismatch with germline at one junction end may stem from a read error. V usage is TRBV14 and J usage is TRBJ2-5; D possibly corresponds to TRBD1 (5 bases). This CDR3 is 16 amino acids long. Germline V gives CDR1 SGHDN, CDR2 FVKESK. CDR3 sequence (DNA): TGTGCCAACAGCCATCGGATTACAGGAGAACAAGAGACCCAGTACTTC. This gives the protein CANSHRITGEQETQYF.

This clonotype was seen a few times. This rearrangement joins TRBV11-2 to TRBJ2-3, with D tentatively TRBD1 or TRBD2 (7 bases each). V dropped 5 bases and J dropped 6 bases, with 27 bases sitting between them. The CDR3 is 18 residues long. CDR1 SGHAT and CDR2 FQNNGV come from the germline V gene. The CDR3, as DNA: TGTGCCAGCAGCCAGGGGGGGGGGCAGGTTGGGGGTTGGGATACGCAGTATTTT. Translation: CASSQGGGQVGGWDTQYF.

This clonotype came up many times. The chain joins TRBV20-1 to TRBJ2-1, with a weak D call TRBD1 (5 bases). Germline V lookup: CDR1 DFQATT, CDR2 SNEGSKA (reference sequence). The CDR3 consists of 13 residues. Deletions cut 2 bases from V and 0 bases from J, with 5 bases between. The CDR3 loop is CSARTGSYNEQFF. The CDR3 nucleotides are TGCAGTGCTAGAACAGGCTCCTACAATGAGCAGTTCTTC.

This clonotype came up many times. In nucleotides, the CDR3 is TGTGCCAGCAGCTTAGATACACGAGACACCTACGAGCAGTACTTC. Residues: CASSLDTRDTYEQYF. The rearrangement joins TRBV11-3 to TRBJ2-7; D remains unclear. V lost 0 bases, J lost 2 bases, and 11 bases lay in between. This CDR3 has 15 residues. CDR1 and CDR2 from the germline V gene are SGHNT and YENEEA.

A remark on this clonotype: A much larger clone lies a single base off, so this may be a read error. The chain employs TRBV7-9 and TRBJ2-1; 9 bases line up with TRBD2. Germline CDR1 reads SEHNR; CDR2 reads FQNEAQ (reference sequence). The CDR3 totals 15 residues. CDR3 residues: CANSFVAGGNNEQFF. CDR3 bases: TGTGCCAACAGCTTCGTTGCGGGGGGGAACAATGAGCAGTTCTTC.

This clonotype was picked up a small number of times. This chain connects TRBV9 to TRBJ2-4; D unclear. This CDR3 is built from 16 residues. CDR1 SGDLS and CDR2 YYNGEE come from the germline V gene. Trimming pared 3 bases from V and 3 bases from J, leaving 16 bases between. CDR3 sequence: CASSDPMKADKNIQYF. For the CDR3, the DNA is TGTGCCAGCAGCGATCCCATGAAGGCAGACAAAAACATTCAGTACTTC. The full variable domain, in which reference TRBV9 and TRBJ2-4 provide the parts outside the CDR3, is DSGVTQTPKHLITATGQRVTLRCSPRSGDLSVYWYQQSLDQGLQFLIQYYNGEERAKGNILERFSAQQFPDLHSELNLSSLELGDSALYFCASSDPMKADKNIQYFGAGTRLSVL.

The V call is TRBV20-1, the J call TRBJ2-5, with a possible D match to TRBD2 (6 bases). Germline lookup yields CDR1 DFQATT and CDR2 SNEGSKA (reference sequence). The CDR3 covers 10 residues. This chain's CDR3 is CRAGRETQYF. The CDR3 nucleotides are TGCAGAGCAGGGAGGGAGACCCAGTACTTC.

Regarding this clonotype: A much larger clone lies a single base off, so this may be a read error. The J gene is TRBJ2-5, the V gene TRBV4-2, with D possibly matching TRBD1 (6 bases). The CDR3 is 14 amino acids. Germline lookup yields CDR1 LGHNA and CDR2 YNFKEQ. The CDR3 nucleotides read TGTGTCAGCAGCCAAGAAAACAGGGAGGAGACCCAGTACTTC. Translating it yields CVSSQENREETQYF.

Details on this clonotype: A single base separates this from a much larger clone, so it may be a read error. V gene TRBV6-6 combines with J gene TRBJ1-6; D uncertain. The CDR3 has 15 amino acids. The V gene's germline CDR1 is MNHNY and CDR2 SVGAGI (reference sequence). CDR3 bases: TGTGCCAGCAGTTACGAGATCTCCCATAATTCACCCCTCCACTTT. The encoded protein is CASSYEISHNSPLHF.

This clonotype was seen many times. The chain uses TRBV7-2 and TRBJ1-5; 7 bases line up with TRBD1. This CDR3 contains 17 residues. The V segment lost 5 bases and the J segment 4 bases; nucleotides outside the gene matches: 14. Germline V gives CDR1 SGHTA, CDR2 FQGNSA. CDR3 nucleotide sequence: TGTGCCAGCAGCCTAAAAAGCGGACCAGGGGGAAATCAGCCCCAGCATTTT. This gives the protein CASSLKSGPGGNQPQHF.

This clonotype was detected only a few times. The chain joins TRBV15 to TRBJ2-5; D gene uncertain. CDR1 and CDR2 (germline): LNHNV, YYDKDF (reference sequence). Trimming cost V 2 bases and J 4 bases, with 11 bases left between them. The CDR3 is 14 amino acids. The CDR3 DNA sequence: TGTGCCACCAGCAGACCTGACATGAGAGAGACCCAGTACTTC. It is translated as CATSRPDMRETQYF.

This chain links TRBV4-3 with TRBJ2-7, with D uncertain. The CDR3 is 11 residues long. The V gene's germline CDR1 is LGHNA and CDR2 YSLEER. Deletions cut 4 bases from V and 6 bases from J, with 7 bases between. CDR3 amino acids: CASSRSGEQYV. For the CDR3, the DNA is TGCGCCAGCAGCCGGTCCGGCGAGCAGTACGTC.

Many counts were recorded for this clonotype. This sequence joins TRBV7-8 and TRBJ1-4; D unclear. The germline gives CDR1 SGHVS, CDR2 FQNEAQ. The CDR3 runs to 14 residues. Trimming cost V 1 base and J 8 bases, with 11 bases left between them. The CDR3 sequence is CASSLGRVPEKLFF. The DNA for the CDR3 is TGTGCCAGCAGCTTAGGGAGGGTCCCAGAAAAACTGTTTTTT.

As for this clonotype: The junction differs from germline at one of its ends, possibly a read error. The CDR3 loop is CANSYSGGTEAFF. The CDR3 DNA sequence: TGTGCCAACAGTTACTCTGGAGGCACTGAAGCTTTCTTT. The V and J genes are TRBV6-6 and TRBJ1-1; no reliable D call. The CDR3 covers 13 residues. Germline V CDR1 and CDR2: MNHNY, SVGAGI (reference sequence).

The V and J genes are TRBV20-1 and TRBJ1-2; 8 bases are shared with TRBD1. This CDR3 has 14 amino acids. The germline CDR1 and CDR2 sequences are DFQATT and SNEGSKA (reference sequence). The ends lost 1 base at V and 8 bases at J; junction bases unmatched: 9. The CDR3 DNA sequence: TGCAGTGCTAGAGTGGAGGACAGGGTTGACGGCTACACCTTC. It translates to CSARVEDRVDGYTF.

This clonotype was picked up a small number of times. The chain is built from TRBV2 and TRBJ2-2, with 8 bases fitting TRBD1. V gave up 7 bases and J gave up 9 bases; unmatched junction bases: 10. The CDR3 is 14 residues long. Germline CDR1 and CDR2: SNHLY and FYNNEI. The CDR3 protein is CASTGTGGVRELFF. In nucleotides, the CDR3 is TGTGCCAGCACCGGGACAGGAGGGGTGAGGGAGCTGTTTTTT.

This clonotype was counted only a few times. V usage is TRBV19 and J usage is TRBJ1-1; unclear D gene. The ends were cut back, 5 bases at V and 5 bases at J, with 12 bases in the middle. Germline loops: CDR1 LNHDA, CDR2 SQIVND (reference sequence). The CDR3 runs 13 residues. This chain's CDR3 is CASSPTAGTEAFF. The CDR3 region has the DNA TGTGCCAGTAGTCCCACCGCAGGAACTGAAGCTTTCTTT.

This chain links TRBV4-1 with TRBJ1-5; D not certain. The CDR3 contains 14 residues. V lost 1 base, J lost 5 bases, and 9 bases lay in between. Germline V lookup: CDR1 MGHRA, CDR2 YSYEKL. CDR3 nucleotides: TGCGCCAGCAGCCAAGGGAACATGGATCAGCCCCAGCATTTT. As protein: CASSQGNMDQPQHF.

This clonotype was recorded many times. This rearrangement joins TRBV12-3 or TRBV12-4 to TRBJ2-7, with 8 nucleotides matching TRBD1. J gave up 6 bases and V 8 bases, and 6 bases lay outside the gene matches. This CDR3 comprises 12 residues. The CDR3 reads CASGQGAGEQYF. The CDR3 region has the DNA TGTGCCAGCGGTCAGGGGGCTGGCGAGCAGTACTTC.

This clonotype was counted at least ten times. The chain links TRBV5-4 to TRBJ2-5; TRBD2 might be the D (6 bases). The germline V and J ends were trimmed by 3 bases and 5 bases, with 20 bases remaining between them. The CDR3 totals 16 residues. CDR1 and CDR2 (germline): SGHNT, YYREEE (reference sequence). The CDR3 protein is CASSSDLGLDEETQYF. Here the CDR3 DNA reads TGTGCCAGCAGCTCCGATTTGGGACTGGATGAGGAGACCCAGTACTTC.